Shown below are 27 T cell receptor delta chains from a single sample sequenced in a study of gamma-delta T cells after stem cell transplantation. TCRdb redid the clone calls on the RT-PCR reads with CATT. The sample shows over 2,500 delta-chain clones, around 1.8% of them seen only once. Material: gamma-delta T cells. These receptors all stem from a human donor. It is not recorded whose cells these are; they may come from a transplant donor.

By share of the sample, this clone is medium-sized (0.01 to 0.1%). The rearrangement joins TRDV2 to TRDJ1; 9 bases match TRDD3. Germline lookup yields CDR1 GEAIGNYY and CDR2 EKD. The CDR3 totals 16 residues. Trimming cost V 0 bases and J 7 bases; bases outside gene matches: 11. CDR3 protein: CACDTIPELGEGKLIF. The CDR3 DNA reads TGTGCCTGTGACACCATCCCCGAACTGGGGGAAGGTAAACTCATCTTT.

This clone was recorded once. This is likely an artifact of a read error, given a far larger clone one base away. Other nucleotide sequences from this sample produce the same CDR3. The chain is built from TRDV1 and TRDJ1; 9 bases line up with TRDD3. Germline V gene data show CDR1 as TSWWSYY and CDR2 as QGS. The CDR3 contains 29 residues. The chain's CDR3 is CALGEVMVTFLPYWGTLPERWRDTDKLIF. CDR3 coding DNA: TGCGCTCTTGGGGAAGTCATGGTAACCTTCCTCCCCTACTGGGGGACCTTGCCAGAGAGGTGGAGGGACACCGATAAACTCATCTTT.

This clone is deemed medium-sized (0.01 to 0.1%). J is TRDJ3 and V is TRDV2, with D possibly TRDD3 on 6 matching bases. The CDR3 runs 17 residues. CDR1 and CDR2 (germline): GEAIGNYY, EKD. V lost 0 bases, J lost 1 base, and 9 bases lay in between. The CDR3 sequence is CACDTVLGSWDTRQMFF. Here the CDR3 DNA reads TGTGCCTGTGACACCGTACTGGGTTCCTGGGACACCCGACAGATGTTTTTC.

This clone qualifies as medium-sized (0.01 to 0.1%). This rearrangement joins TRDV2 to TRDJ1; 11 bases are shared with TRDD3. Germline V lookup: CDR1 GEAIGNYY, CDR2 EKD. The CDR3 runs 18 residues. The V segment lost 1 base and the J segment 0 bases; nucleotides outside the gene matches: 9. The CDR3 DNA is TGTGCCTGTGACACGGTCATACTGGGGGATATCGACACCGATAAACTCATCTTT. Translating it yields CACDTVILGDIDTDKLIF.

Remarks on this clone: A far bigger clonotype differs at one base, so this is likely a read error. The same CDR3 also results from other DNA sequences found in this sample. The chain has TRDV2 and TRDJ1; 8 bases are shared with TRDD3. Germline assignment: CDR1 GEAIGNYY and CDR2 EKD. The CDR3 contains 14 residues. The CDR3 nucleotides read TGTGCCTGCGACACACTGGGGGGCGGCGATAAACTCATCTTT. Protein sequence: CACDTLGGGDKLIF.

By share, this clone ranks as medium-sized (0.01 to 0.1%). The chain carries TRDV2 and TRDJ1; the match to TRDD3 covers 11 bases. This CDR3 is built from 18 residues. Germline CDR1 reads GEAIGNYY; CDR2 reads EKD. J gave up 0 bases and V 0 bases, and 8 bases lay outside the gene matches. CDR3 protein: CACDTLLGDRRYTDKLIF. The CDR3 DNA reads TGTGCCTGTGACACCTTACTGGGGGATAGGCGATACACCGATAAACTCATCTTT.

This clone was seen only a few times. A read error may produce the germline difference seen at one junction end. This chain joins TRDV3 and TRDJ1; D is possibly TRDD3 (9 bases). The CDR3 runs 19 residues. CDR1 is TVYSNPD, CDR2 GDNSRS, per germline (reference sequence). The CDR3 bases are TGTGCCTTTCAACTTCCTACATTGAGACTGGGGGAAAGCCCCTGTAAACCCATCTTT. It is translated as CAFQLPTLRLGESPCKPIF. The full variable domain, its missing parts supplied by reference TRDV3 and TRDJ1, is CDKVTQSSPDQTVASGSEVVLLCTYDTVYSNPDLFWYRIRPDYSFQFVFYGDNSRSEGADFTQGRFSVKHILTQKAFHLVISPVRTEDSATYYCAFQLPTLRLGESPCKPIFGKGTRVTVEP.

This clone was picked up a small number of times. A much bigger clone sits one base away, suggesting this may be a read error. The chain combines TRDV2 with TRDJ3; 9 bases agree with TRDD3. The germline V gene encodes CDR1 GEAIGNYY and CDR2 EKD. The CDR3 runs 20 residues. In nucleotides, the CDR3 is TGTGCCTGTGACACCGCGACTGGGGGACCCCGCTCCTGGGACACCCGACGGATGTTTTTC. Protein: CACDTATGGPRSWDTRRMFF.

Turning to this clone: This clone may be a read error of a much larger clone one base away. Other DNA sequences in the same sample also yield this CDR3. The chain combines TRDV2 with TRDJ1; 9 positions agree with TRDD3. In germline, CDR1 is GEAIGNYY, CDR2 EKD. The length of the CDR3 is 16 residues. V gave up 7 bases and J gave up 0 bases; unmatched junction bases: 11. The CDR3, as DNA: TGTGCCTGCGAGGCACTGGGGGACCCGTACACCGATAAACTCATCTTT. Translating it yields CACEALGDPYTDKLIF.

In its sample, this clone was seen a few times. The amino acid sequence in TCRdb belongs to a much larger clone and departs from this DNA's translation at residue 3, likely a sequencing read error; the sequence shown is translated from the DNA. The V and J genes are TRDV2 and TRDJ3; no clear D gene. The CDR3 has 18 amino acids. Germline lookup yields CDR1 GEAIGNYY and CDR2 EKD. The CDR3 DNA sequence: TGTGCCCGTGACACAAGCGACCGATACTCCTGGGACACCCGACAGATGTTTTTC. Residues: CARDTSDRYSWDTRQMFF.

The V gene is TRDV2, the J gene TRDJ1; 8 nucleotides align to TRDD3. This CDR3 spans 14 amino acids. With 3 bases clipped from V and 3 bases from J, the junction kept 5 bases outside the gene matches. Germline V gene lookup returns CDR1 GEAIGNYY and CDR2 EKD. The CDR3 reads CACDGLGDPDKLIF. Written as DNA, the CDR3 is TGTGCCTGTGACGGTCTGGGGGACCCCGATAAACTCATCTTT.

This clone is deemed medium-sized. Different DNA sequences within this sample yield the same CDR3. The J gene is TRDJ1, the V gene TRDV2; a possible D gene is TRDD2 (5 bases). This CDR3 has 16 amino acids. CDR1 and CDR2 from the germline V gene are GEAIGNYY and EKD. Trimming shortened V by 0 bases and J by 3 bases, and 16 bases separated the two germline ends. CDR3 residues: CACDTLPPRDADKLIF. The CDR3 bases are TGTGCCTGTGACACCCTTCCCCCGCGCGATGCCGATAAACTCATCTTT.

The CDR3 loop is CALGELYVLGVFQYTDKLIF. The DNA of the CDR3 is TGTGCTCTTGGGGAACTCTACGTACTGGGGGTGTTTCAGTACACCGATAAACTCATCTTT. The V gene is TRDV1, the J gene TRDJ1; 8 bases are shared with TRDD3. The CDR3 extends over 20 amino acids. Germline CDR1 is TSWWSYY and CDR2 is QGS. V dropped 0 bases and J dropped 0; count of bases not matched to a gene: 15.

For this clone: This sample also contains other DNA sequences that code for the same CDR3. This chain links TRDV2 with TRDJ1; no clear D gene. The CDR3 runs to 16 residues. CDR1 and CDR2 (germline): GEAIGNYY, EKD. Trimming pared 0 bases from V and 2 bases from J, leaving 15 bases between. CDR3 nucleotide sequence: TGTGCCTGTGACACCATAATGAGGAGAGGAACCGATAAACTCATCTTT. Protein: CACDTIMRRGTDKLIF.

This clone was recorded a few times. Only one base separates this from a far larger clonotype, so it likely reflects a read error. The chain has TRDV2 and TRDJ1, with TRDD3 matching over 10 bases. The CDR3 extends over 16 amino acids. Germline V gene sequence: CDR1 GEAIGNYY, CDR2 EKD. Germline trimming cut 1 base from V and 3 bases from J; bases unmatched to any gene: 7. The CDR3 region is CACDTLGDTYPDKLIF. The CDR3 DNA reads TGTGCCTGTGACACTTTGGGGGATACTTACCCCGATAAACTCATCTTT.

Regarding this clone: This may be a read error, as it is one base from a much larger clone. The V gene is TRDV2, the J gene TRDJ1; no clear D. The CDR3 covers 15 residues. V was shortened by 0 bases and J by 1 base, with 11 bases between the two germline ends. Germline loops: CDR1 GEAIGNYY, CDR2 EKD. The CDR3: CACDTVGMCTDKLIF. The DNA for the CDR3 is TGTGCCTGTGACACCGTTGGTATGTGCACCGATAAACTCATCTTT.

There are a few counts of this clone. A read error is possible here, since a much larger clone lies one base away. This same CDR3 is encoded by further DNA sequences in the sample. The CDR3 DNA is TGTGCCTGTGACACCGTTACTGGGGGATACCCGTACACCGATAAACTCATTTTT. It specifies CACDTVTGGYPYTDKLIF. V is TRDV2 and J is TRDJ1, with TRDD3 identical over 12 bases. CDR1 GEAIGNYY and CDR2 EKD come from the germline V gene. The CDR3 is made up of 18 amino acids.

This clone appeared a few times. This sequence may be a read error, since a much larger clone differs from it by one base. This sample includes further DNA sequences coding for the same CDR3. As DNA, the CDR3 is TGTGCCTGTGACACCGTCCTGGGCACCGATAAACTCATTTTT. Its translation: CACDTVLGTDKLIF. The chain is built from TRDV2 and TRDJ1; D might be TRDD3 (5 bases). Germline lookup yields CDR1 GEAIGNYY and CDR2 EKD. The CDR3 loop spans 14 amino acids.

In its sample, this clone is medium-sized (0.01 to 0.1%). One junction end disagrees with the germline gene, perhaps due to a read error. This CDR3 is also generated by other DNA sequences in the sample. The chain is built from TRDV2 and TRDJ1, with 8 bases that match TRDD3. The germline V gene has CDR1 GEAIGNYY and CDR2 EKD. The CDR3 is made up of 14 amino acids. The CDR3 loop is CACDELGGDDKLIF. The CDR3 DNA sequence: TGTGCCTGTGACGAACTGGGGGGTGACGATAAACTCATCTTC.

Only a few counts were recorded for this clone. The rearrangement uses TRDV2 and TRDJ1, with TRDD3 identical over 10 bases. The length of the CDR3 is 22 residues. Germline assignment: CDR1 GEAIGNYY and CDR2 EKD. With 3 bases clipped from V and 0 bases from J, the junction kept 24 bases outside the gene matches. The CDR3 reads CACDPLFTGDTLQDGDTDKLIF. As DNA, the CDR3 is TGTGCCTGTGACCCGCTATTCACGGGGGATACGCTTCAGGACGGGGACACCGATAAACTCATCTTT.

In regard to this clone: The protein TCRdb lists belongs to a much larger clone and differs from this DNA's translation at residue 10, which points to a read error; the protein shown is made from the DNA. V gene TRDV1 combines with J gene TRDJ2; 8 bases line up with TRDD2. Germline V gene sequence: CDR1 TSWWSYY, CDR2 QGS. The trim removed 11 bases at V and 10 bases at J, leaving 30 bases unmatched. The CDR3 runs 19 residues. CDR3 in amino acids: CASWGTSSYPPSGGGQLFF. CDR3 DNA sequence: TGTGCTTCTTGGGGAACTTCTTCCTACCCCCCCTCAGGAGGGGGACAACTCTTCTTT.

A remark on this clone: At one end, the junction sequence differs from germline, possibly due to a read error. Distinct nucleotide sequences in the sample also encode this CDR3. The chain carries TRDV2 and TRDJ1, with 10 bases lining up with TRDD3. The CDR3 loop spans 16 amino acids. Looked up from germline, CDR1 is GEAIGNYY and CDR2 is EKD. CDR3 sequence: CACDRLGDMDTDKLIF. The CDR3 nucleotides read TGTGCCTGCGACAGGCTGGGGGATATGGACACCGATAAACTCATCTTT.

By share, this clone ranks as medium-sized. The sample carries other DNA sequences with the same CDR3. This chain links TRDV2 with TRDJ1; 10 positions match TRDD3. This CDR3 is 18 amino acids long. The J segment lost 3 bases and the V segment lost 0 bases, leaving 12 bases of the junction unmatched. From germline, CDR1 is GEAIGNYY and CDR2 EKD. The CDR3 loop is CACDTVVGGGYSPDKLIF. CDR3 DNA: TGTGCCTGTGACACCGTCGTTGGTGGGGGATACAGCCCCGATAAACTCATCTTT.

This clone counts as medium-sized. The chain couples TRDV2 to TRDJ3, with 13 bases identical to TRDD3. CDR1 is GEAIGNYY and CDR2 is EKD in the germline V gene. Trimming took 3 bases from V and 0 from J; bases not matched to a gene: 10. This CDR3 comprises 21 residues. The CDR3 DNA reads TGTGCCTGTGACCCGGTACTGGGGGATACGGGGAGCTCCTGGGACACCCGACAGATGTTTTTC. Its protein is CACDPVLGDTGSSWDTRQMFF.

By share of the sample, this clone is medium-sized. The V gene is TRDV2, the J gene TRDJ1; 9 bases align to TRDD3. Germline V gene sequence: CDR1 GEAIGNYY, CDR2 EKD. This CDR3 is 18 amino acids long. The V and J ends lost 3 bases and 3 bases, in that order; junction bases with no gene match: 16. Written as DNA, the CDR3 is TGTGCCTGTGACGAGGCTGGGGGATTCAGGGGCGTTTCCGATAAACTCATCTTT. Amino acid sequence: CACDEAGGFRGVSDKLIF.

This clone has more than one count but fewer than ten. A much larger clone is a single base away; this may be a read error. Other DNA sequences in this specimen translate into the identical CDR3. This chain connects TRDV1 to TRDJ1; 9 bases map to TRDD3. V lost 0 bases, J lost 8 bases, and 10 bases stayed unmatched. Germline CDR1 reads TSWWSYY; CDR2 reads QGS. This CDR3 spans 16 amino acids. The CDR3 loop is CALGELSPRTGGKLIF. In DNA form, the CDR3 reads TGTGCTCTTGGGGAACTTTCCCCTCGCACTGGGGGAAAACTCATCTTT.

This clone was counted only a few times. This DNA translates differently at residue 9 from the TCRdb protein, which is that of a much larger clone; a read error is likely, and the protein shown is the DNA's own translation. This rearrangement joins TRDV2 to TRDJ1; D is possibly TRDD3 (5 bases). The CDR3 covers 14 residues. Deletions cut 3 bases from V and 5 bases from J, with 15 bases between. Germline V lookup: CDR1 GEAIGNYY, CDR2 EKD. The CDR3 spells CACDSLLRGDKLIF. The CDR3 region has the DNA TGTGCCTGTGACTCACTTCTGAGGGGAGATAAACTCATCTTT.